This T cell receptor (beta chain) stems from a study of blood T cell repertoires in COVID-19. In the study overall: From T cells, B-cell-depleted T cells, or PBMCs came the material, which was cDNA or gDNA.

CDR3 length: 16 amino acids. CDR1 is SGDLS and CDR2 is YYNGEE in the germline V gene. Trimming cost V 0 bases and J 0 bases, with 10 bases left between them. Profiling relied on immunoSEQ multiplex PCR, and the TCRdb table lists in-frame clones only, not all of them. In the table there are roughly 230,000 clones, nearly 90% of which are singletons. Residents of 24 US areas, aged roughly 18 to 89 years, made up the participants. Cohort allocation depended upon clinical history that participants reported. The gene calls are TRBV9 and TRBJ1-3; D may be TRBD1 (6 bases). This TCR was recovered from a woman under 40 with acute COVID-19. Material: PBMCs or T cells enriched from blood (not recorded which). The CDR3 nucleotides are TGTGCCAGCAGCGTAGAAGGGGGAACCTCTGGAAACACCATATATTTT. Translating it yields CASSVEGGTSGNTIYF. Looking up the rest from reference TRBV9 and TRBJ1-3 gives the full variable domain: DSGVTQTPKHLITATGQRVTLRCSPRSGDLSVYWYQQSLDQGLQFLIQYYNGEERAKGNILERFSAQQFPDLHSELNLSSLELGDSALYFCASSVEGGTSGNTIYFGEGSWLTVV.